This TCR beta chain was observed in a study of T cells after yellow fever vaccination. General study points: The bulk population could contribute abundant contaminating clonotypes to FACS-sorted repertoires. The study found a weaker secondary response that peaked faster, day 5 versus 15.

A remark on this clonotype: As yet, its antigen is unknown.

Researchers made TCR cDNA using 5'RACE template switching, and this step added a universal primer site and UMIs. TCRdb used MiXCR to reprocess the 5' RACE reads, holding one entry per CDR3 protein. Of hundreds of thousands of distinct CDR3 sequences in the sample, approximately 12% were seen once. Sample: PBMCs, taken on the day of the yellow fever booster vaccination. The receptor comes from a young man who received the YFV17D yellow fever vaccine.

The CDR3 here is CAWSGTGKGYRIDNEQFF. The CDR3 DNA sequence: TGTGCCTGGAGTGGGACAGGTAAAGGTTACCGAATCGACAATGAGCAGTTCTTC. The rearrangement joins TRBV30 to TRBJ2-1; 7 bases line up with TRBD1. With 1 base clipped from V and 5 bases from J, the junction kept 17 bases outside the gene matches. The CDR3 consists of 18 residues. In germline, CDR1 is GTSNPN, CDR2 SVGIG (reference sequence).